What follows describes a single TCR beta chain. What it recognizes is unknown. This sample stems from a study of post-analysis software for immune sequencing data. In the study overall: Relapsing-remitting, secondary progressive and progressive-relapsing forms made up the multiple sclerosis disease courses.

Built from TCR beta cDNA, the libraries had unique molecular identifiers in them. When 1 to 10 million T cells were used, they gave some 520,000 cDNA molecules. TCRdb called the PCR reads again in MiXCR, with one record for every CDR3 protein. The profile shows 820,000 or so distinct CDR3 sequences, 53% of them singletons. The CDR3 extends over 14 amino acids. Germline CDR1 is MNHEY and CDR2 is SMNVEV (reference sequence). The V end lost 4 bases, the J end lost 6 bases, and 15 bases lay between the germline ends. Study results and limitations: Normalized Chao1 diversity in multiple sclerosis patients fell significantly below that of controls. Samples from one preparation batch, clustered by F measure, grouped strongly together. TRBV5-6, TRBV5-1 and TRBV20-1 belonged to a set of about five TRBV segments that were more frequent in patients than controls.

The V and J genes are TRBV27 and TRBJ1-2; D ambiguous. The material sequenced was blood. The sequence came from a girl aged 5-17 years with multiple sclerosis. CDR3 in DNA: TGTGCCAGCAGTTCGATACCGGAGGGCAATGGCTACACCTTC. It translates to CASSSIPEGNGYTF.